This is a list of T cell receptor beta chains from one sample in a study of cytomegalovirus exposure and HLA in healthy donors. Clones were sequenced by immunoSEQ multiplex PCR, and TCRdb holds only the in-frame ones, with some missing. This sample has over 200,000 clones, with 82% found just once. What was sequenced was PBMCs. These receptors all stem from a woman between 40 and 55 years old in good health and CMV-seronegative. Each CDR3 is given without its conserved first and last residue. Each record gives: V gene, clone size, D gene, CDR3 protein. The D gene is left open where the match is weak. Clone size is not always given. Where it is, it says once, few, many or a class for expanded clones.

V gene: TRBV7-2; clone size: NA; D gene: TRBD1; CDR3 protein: ASSLGDRGIH
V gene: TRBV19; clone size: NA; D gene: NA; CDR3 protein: ASTTTGQRSSYNEQF
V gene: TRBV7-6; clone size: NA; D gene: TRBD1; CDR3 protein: ASSLSTGGSWRQETQY
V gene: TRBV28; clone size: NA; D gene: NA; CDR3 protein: ASSKVFSLEQY
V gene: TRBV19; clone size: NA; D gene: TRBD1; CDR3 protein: ASSKTLGQGNEQY
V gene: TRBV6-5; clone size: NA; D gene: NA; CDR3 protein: ASSYGSTGGEAF
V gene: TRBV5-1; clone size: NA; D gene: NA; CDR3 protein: ASSLDGHTNSPLH
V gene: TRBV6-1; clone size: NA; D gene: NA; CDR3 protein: ASSDWGRDPYEQY
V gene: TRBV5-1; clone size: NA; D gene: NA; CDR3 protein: ASSSSGNYGYT
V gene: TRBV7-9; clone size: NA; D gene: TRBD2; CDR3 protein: SSSLGTSGGAEQF
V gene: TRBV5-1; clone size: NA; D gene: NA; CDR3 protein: ASSLTGPYEQY
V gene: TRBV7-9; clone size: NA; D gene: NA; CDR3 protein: ASSSDISSYEQY
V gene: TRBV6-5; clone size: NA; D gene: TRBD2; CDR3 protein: ASSRLAGVQETQY
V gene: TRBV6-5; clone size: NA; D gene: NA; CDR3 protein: ASSYQVNYGYT
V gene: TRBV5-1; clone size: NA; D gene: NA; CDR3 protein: ASSLGRGADEQY
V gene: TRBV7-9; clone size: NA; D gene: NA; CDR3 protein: ASSLIAGPSYEQY
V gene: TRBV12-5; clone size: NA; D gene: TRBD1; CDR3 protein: ATCRTTGFNSPLH
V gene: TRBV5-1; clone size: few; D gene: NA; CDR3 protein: ASSLVDTNEQF
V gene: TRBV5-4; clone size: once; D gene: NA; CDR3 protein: ASSLIAGSKGGTQY
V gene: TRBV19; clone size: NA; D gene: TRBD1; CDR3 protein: ASSDRGKVSPLH
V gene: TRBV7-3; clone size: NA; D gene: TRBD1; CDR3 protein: ASSFGTGLTDTQY
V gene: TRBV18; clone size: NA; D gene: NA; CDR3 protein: ASSRGAFGGRGNTEAF
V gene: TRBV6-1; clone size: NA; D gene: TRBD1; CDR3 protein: ASSAFGQGAVEQF
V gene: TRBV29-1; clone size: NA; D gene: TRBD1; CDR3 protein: SADRVGSGYT
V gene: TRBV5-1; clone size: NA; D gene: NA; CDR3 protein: ASSRQQETQY
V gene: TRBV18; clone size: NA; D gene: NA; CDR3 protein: ATAGGNEQF
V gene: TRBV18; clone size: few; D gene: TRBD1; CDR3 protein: ASSRDRGNEKLF
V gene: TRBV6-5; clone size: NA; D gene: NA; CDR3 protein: AAGGTFYNEQF
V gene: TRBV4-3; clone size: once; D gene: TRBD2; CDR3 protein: ASSPLSREGETQY
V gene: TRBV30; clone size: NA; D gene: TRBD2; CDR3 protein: AWSVTSGDEQY
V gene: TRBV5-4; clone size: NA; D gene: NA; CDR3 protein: ASSLRGGTEAF
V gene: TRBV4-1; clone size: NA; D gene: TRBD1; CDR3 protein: ASSQDLRTGGYSGELF
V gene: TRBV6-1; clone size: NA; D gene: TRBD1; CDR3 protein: ASSERTGPGELF
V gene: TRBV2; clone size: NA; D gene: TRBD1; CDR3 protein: ASRRDSDT
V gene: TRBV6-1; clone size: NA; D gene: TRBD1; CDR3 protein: ASSALDRSTYGYT
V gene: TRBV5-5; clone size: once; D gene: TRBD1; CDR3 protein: ASSFGGTAGNTIY
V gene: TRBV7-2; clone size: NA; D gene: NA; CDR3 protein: ASSLVLGGRSTDTQY
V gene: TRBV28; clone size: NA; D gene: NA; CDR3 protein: ASLLQDYGYT
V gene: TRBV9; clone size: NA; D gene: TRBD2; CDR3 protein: ASSVVAGGSSSYNEQF
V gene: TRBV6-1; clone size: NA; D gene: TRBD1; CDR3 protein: ASSRGQGLSGYT
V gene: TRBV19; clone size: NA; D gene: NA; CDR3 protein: ASTVNGDTQY
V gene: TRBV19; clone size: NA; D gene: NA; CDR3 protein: ASSIGHRANTEAF
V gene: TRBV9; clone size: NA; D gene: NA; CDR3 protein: ASSVGPGRGASNYGYT
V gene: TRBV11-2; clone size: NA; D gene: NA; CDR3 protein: ASSLDSGGQWAAEAF
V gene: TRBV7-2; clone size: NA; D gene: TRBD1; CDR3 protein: ASSRQTGGVQPQH
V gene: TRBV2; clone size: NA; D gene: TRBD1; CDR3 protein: ARGQGAMNEQF
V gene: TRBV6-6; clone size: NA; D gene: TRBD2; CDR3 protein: ASSYSGGRNTGELF
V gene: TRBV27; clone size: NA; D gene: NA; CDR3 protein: ASISPHYEQY
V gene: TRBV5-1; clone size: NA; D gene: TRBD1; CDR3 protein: ASSSMLGQGQY
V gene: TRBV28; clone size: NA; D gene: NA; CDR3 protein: ASSERYRELF
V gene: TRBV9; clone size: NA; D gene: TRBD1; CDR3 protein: ASSKQGNPGVLT
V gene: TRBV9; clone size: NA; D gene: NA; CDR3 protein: ASSSNPDTNYGYT
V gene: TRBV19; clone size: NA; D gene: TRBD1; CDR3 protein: ASIAGQGSSYGYT
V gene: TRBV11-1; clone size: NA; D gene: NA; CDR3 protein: ASSLEGPAWHEQY
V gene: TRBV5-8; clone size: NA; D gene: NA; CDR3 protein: ASSPRAGYNYGYT
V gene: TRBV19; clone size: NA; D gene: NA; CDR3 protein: ASTSGRAGQPQH